One sample yielded the 15 T cell receptor beta chains listed below, sequenced in a study of glioma-infiltrating T cells after dendritic cell vaccination. The time point here: after dendritic cell vaccination, including at tumor progression/relapse. Clones were sequenced by immunoSEQ multiplex PCR, and TCRdb holds only the in-frame ones, with some missing. The sample yields roughly 88,000 clones, 80% to 90% seen once. Here the sequenced sample was blood, taken after dendritic cell vaccination. The receptor source for this set is a human donor with glioblastoma.

This clone showed up just once. In the same sample, other DNA sequences code for this CDR3. The chain combines TRBV12-5 with TRBJ2-7; TRBD1 matches at 11 bases. CDR1 LGHNT and CDR2 FRNRAP come from the germline V gene. This CDR3 has 17 amino acids. The J segment lost 0 bases and the V segment lost 1 base, leaving 5 bases of the junction unmatched. CDR3 DNA: TGTGCTAGTGGTTTGGCCCGCGGGACAGGGGGCTCCTACGAGCAGTACTTC. This encodes CASGLARGTGGSYEQYF.

In its sample, this clone was seen a few times. The J gene is TRBJ1-4, the V gene TRBV14; D possibly corresponds to TRBD1 (6 bases). Germline V lookup: CDR1 SGHDN, CDR2 FVKESK. The V gene lost 2 bases and the J gene lost 9 bases, with 10 bases spanning the gap. This CDR3 spans 13 amino acids. CDR3 in amino acids: CASSQRGGKKLFF. In DNA, the CDR3 is TGTGCCAGCAGCCAAAGGGGGGGTAAAAAACTGTTTTTT.

V and J are TRBV15 and TRBJ2-1, with a weak D call TRBD1 (5 bases). This CDR3 spans 17 amino acids. The ends were cut back, 0 bases at V and 5 bases at J, with 17 bases in the middle. Per germline, CDR1 LNHNV and CDR2 YYDKDF (reference sequence). The CDR3 DNA reads as TGTGCCACCAGCAGAGATCGAAGGGGTAGTTCGAACAATGAGCAGTTCTTC. Encoded protein: CATSRDRRGSSNNEQFF.

This clone was detected only a few times. The V and J genes are TRBV7-8 and TRBJ1-2, with TRBD1 identical over 10 bases. The CDR3 has 13 residues. Trimming at V came to 5 bases and at J to 8 bases, leaving 5 bases not matched to a gene. Germline loops: CDR1 SGHVS, CDR2 FQNEAQ. The CDR3 loop is CASSPRDRGGYTF. DNA for the CDR3: TGTGCCAGCAGCCCCCGGGACAGGGGCGGCTACACCTTC.

This clone was found many times. This chain connects TRBV5-6 to TRBJ1-2; no clear D gene. Looked up from germline, CDR1 is SGHDT and CDR2 is YYEEEE. The CDR3 is made up of 13 amino acids. The V gene lost 0 bases and the J gene lost 6 bases, with 9 bases spanning the gap. The CDR3: CASSLAGKDGYTF. CDR3 DNA sequence: TGTGCCAGCAGCTTGGCGGGTAAGGATGGCTACACCTTC. The variable domain in full, with the rest retrieved from reference TRBV5-6 and TRBJ1-2, is DAGVTQSPTHLIKTRGQQVTLRCSPKSGHDTVSWYQQALGQGPQFIFQYYEEEERQRGNFPDRFSGHQFPNYSSELNVNALLLGDSALYLCASSLAGKDGYTFGSGTRLTVV.

The chain has TRBV28 and TRBJ1-1; D is perhaps TRBD1 (5 bases). The V end was cut by 6 bases, the J end by 8 bases, with 25 bases between. The CDR3 is 16 residues long. From germline, CDR1 is MDHEN and CDR2 SYDVKM. CDR3 amino acids: CASRPSGSQGSIEAFF. The CDR3 DNA is TGTGCCAGCAGACCATCCGGGAGTCAGGGCTCGATCGAAGCTTTCTTT. The complete variable domain, with remaining parts taken from reference TRBV28 and TRBJ1-1, reads DVKVTQSSRYLVKRTGEKVFLECVQDMDHENMFWYRQDPGLGLRLIYFSYDVKMKEKGDIPEGYSVSREKKERFSLILESASTNQTSMYLCASRPSGSQGSIEAFFGQGTRLTVV.

This clone was observed once. The J gene is TRBJ1-2, the V gene TRBV19; TRBD1 agrees at 7 bases. The CDR3 extends over 14 amino acids. Germline values: CDR1 LNHDA, CDR2 SQIVND (reference sequence). Losses at the gene ends were 5 bases for V and 1 base for J; bases not matched to a gene: 4. The CDR3 protein is CASSLGQSNYGYTF. CDR3 DNA sequence: TGTGCCAGTAGTTTGGGACAGAGTAACTATGGCTACACCTTC.

V and J are TRBV4-1 and TRBJ1-5; D gene uncertain. The V end was cut by 2 bases, the J end by 1 base, with 18 bases between. Germline CDR1 MGHRA, CDR2 YSYEKL. This CDR3 region has 18 residues. In nucleotides, the CDR3 is TGCGCCAGCAGCCAACAGCGGGGAATCAAAGGGAGCAATCAGCCCCAGCATTTT. Residues: CASSQQRGIKGSNQPQHF.

This chain links TRBV6-1 with TRBJ2-1; the match to TRBD2 covers 7 bases. The CDR3 sequence is 14 residues long. Per the germline V gene, CDR1 is MNHNS and CDR2 is SASEGT. The trim removed 5 bases at V and 5 bases at J, leaving 6 bases unmatched. The CDR3 is CASSRGRENNEQFF. In DNA form, the CDR3 reads TGTGCCAGCAGTAGAGGGAGGGAGAACAATGAGCAGTTCTTC.

The J gene is TRBJ1-5, the V gene TRBV5-6; TRBD1 matches at 8 bases. The ends lost 2 bases at V and 2 bases at J; junction bases unmatched: 9. Germline values: CDR1 SGHDT, CDR2 YYEEEE. The CDR3 sequence is 17 residues long. The CDR3 is CASSFGQGRDGNQPQHF. DNA of the CDR3: TGTGCCAGCAGCTTTGGACAGGGCAGAGACGGCAATCAGCCCCAGCATTTT.

The chain has TRBV4-1 and TRBJ1-3; D might be TRBD1 (5 bases). Looked up from germline, CDR1 is MGHRA and CDR2 is YSYEKL. V was trimmed by 7 bases and J by 4 bases, leaving 20 bases between them. The CDR3 is made up of 16 amino acids. CDR3 DNA: TGCGCCAGCAACACTCCCGACTCGGACACAGGAAACACCATATATTTT. The encoded protein is CASNTPDSDTGNTIYF.

CDR3 amino acids: CASSPPGQGLLYEQYV. CDR3 coding DNA: TGTGCCAGCTCACCACCCGGCCAGGGGTTACTCTACGAGCAGTACGTC. V and J are TRBV18 and TRBJ2-7, with D tentatively TRBD1 (6 bases). V dropped 0 bases and J dropped 3 bases, with 15 bases sitting between them. This CDR3 is built from 16 residues. Germline V gives CDR1 KGHSH, CDR2 LQKENI.

V gene TRBV6-4 combines with J gene TRBJ1-3, with a possible D match to TRBD1 (6 bases). Germline CDR1 reads MRHNA; CDR2 reads SNTAGT. The length of the CDR3 is 18 residues. With 4 bases removed from V and 0 bases from J, the gap between germline ends came to 19 bases. CDR3 coding DNA: TGTGCCAGCAGTGCCGAAGGGGGAGACTATTTCTCTGGAAACACCATATATTTT. Protein product: CASSAEGGDYFSGNTIYF.

The gene calls are TRBV18 and TRBJ2-7; possible D gene TRBD2, 5 bases. CDR1 and CDR2 from the germline V gene are KGHSH and LQKENI. The CDR3 totals 14 residues. Trimming stripped 9 bases from V and 2 bases from J, with 17 bases between. DNA of the CDR3: TGTGCCAGGCACAAGACCGGGGAAGCCTACGAGCAGTACTTC. Protein: CARHKTGEAYEQYF.

V is TRBV9 and J is TRBJ2-3, with D possibly being TRBD2 (6 bases). The CDR3 is 18 amino acids. Germline V gives CDR1 SGDLS, CDR2 YYNGEE. V was cut by 1 base and J by 4 bases, with 22 bases left in between. CDR3 region: CASSVSPTTAGSADTQYF. As DNA, the CDR3 is TGTGCCAGCAGCGTATCACCAACTACAGCGGGCAGTGCAGATACGCAGTATTTT.